The clone carrying this T cell receptor (beta chain) came up many times. What it recognizes is unknown. With 8 bases removed from V and 3 bases from J, the gap between germline ends came to 10 bases. The germline CDR1 and CDR2 sequences are LGHDT and YNNKEL (reference sequence). The CDR3 extends over 12 amino acids. The sample is drawn from a study of T-cell reconstitution after alpha-beta-depleted transplantation in children. A library of TCRbeta sequences, prepared with unique molecular identifiers, was generated. Using its own MiXCR run on the PCR reads, TCRdb lists one record per CDR3 protein. In the table there are roughly 500,000 distinct CDR3 sequences, roughly a tenth of which are singletons. Notes on the study in general: Recipient T cells and thymic progenitors that survived were the source of the high TCRbeta diversity seen at day 60 in some patients. Approximately two months post-transplant, alpha-beta T cells reportedly originated from several hundred expanded graft clones. Newly made T cells mostly supplied T-cell counts and diversity one year after transplant.

This receptor was taken from a child between 2 and 9 years old with inherited bone marrow failure, due to receive a stem cell transplant. This specimen consisted of PBMCs, obtained before TCRalphabeta/CD19-depleted stem cell transplant. The chain combines TRBV3-1 with TRBJ1-2; tentatively, D is TRBD1 (5 bases). In DNA form, the CDR3 reads TGTGCCAGCGGCGGGGCGGACTATGGCTACACCTTC. Translated, it gives CASGGADYGYTF.